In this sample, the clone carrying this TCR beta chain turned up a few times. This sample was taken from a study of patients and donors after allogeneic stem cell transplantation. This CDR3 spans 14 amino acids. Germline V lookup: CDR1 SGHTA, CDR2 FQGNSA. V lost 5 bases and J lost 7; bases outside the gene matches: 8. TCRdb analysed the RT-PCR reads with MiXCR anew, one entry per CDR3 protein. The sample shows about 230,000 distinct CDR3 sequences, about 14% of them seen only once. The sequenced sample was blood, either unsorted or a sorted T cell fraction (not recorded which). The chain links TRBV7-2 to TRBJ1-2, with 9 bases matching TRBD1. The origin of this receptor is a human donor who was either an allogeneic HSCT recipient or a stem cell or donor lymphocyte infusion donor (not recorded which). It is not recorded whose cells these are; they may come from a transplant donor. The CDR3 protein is CASSPGTGYSGYTF. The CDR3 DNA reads TGTGCCAGCAGCCCCGGGACAGGGTATAGTGGCTACACCTTC.